These 2 T cell receptor beta chains originate from one sample sequenced in a study of shared clonotypes between healthy human individuals. Here immunoSEQ multiplex PCR was the method, and the copy in TCRdb shows in-frame clones only, minus some. The sample consists of a few hundred thousand clones, around 79% of them appearing once. Sequencing was carried out using PBMCs. The receptors here all came from a woman aged 40 to 55 in good health. Some clones in this sample may be carry-over from other donors' samples.

This clone was observed a handful of times. The V and J genes are TRBV4-3 and TRBJ2-6; D remains unclear. The CDR3 contains 17 residues. Germline assignment: CDR1 LGHNA and CDR2 YSLEER. V lost 6 bases and J 0 bases, leaving 15 bases between the germline ends. The CDR3 nucleotides read TGCGCCAGCAGTACTTTTGGAAGTGGCTCTGGGGCCAACGTCCTGACTTTC. Protein sequence: CASSTFGSGSGANVLTF.

V and J are TRBV6-5 and TRBJ1-1, with D possibly TRBD1 on 6 matching bases. The CDR3 is 13 amino acids. Germline CDR1 MNHEY, CDR2 SVGAGI. Trimming stripped 6 bases from V and 11 bases from J, with 19 bases between. DNA for the CDR3: TGTGCCAGCAGCCTAGGGGGGGGGCAGAAGGCTTTCTTT. As protein: CASSLGGGQKAFF.